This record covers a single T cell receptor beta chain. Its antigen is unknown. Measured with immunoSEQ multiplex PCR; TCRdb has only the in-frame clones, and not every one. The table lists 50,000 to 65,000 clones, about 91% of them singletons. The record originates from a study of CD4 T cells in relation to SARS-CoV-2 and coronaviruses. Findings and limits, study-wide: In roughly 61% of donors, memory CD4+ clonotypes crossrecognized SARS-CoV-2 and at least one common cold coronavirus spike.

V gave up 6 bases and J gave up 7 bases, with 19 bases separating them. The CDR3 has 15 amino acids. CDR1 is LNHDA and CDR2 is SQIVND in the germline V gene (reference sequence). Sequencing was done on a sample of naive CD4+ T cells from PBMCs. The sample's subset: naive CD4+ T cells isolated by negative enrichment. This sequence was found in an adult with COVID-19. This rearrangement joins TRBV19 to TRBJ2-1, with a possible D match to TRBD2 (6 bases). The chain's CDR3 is CASSLHAGSRNEQFF. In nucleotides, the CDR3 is TGTGCCAGTAGCCTACATGCGGGATCCCGGAATGAGCAGTTCTTC. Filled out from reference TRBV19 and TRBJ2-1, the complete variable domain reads DGGITQSPKYLFRKEGQNVTLSCEQNLNHDAMYWYRQDPGQGLRLIYYSQIVNDFQKGDIAEGYSVSREKKESFPLTVTSAQKNPTAFYLCASSLHAGSRNEQFFGPGTRLTVL.